One sample yielded the 32 T cell receptor beta chains listed below, sequenced in a study of blood T cell repertoires in COVID-19. TCRdb's table, derived via immunoSEQ multiplex PCR, lists solely in-frame clones and lacks some. The sample has about 200,000 clones, roughly 90% seen once. The sequenced sample consisted of PBMCs or T cells enriched from blood (not recorded which). These receptors all stem from a woman aged 18 to 35 who had recovered from COVID-19.

The rearrangement links TRBV21-1 to TRBJ1-5; TRBD1, the table's D call, lacks a check against the DNA. TRBV21-1 is listed as a pseudogene. This CDR3 region has 19 residues. CDR3 in DNA: TGTGCCACCAGCAGTCAGGGATCCCGCAACCAGTATAGCAATCAGCCCCAGCATTTT. Protein product: CATSSQGSRNQYSNQPQHF.

The chain combines TRBV19 with TRBJ1-5; 8 nucleotides line up with TRBD1. Germline V gene data show CDR1 as LNHDA and CDR2 as SQIVND (reference sequence). CDR3 size: 16 residues. V lost 8 bases and J lost 0; bases outside the gene matches: 9. CDR3 nucleotide sequence: TGTGCCAGTGCGGACAGGGTCCATTATAGCAATCAGCCCCAGCATTTT. This encodes CASADRVHYSNQPQHF.

The rearrangement uses TRBV29-1 and TRBJ2-3, with 10 bases lining up with TRBD2. Trimming at V came to 8 bases and at J to 2 bases, leaving 7 bases not matched to a gene. This CDR3 is built from 14 residues. In germline, CDR1 is SQVTM, CDR2 ANQGSEA. The CDR3 bases are TGCAGCTCTCGGACTAGCGGACCCACAGATACGCAGTATTTT. Translated: CSSRTSGPTDTQYF.

The chain has TRBV3-1 (or the pseudogene TRBV3-2) and TRBJ1-1, with a possible D match to TRBD1 (6 bases). Germline CDR1 LGHDT, CDR2 YNNKEL (reference sequence). The CDR3 totals 15 residues. V shed 0 bases and J shed 1 base, with 9 bases lying between them. CDR3 nucleotides: TGTGCCAGCAGCCAAGAGTCAGGGGAGAACACTGAAGCTTTCTTT. The encoded protein is CASSQESGENTEAFF.

The J gene is TRBJ1-2, the V gene TRBV6-5; D is ambiguous. With 11 bases removed from V and 1 base from J, the gap between germline ends came to 8 bases. Germline CDR1 and CDR2: MNHEY and SVGAGI. CDR3 size: 11 residues. The CDR3 spells CAGQNNYGYTF. In DNA form, the CDR3 reads TGTGCCGGCCAAAATAACTATGGCTACACCTTC.

The chain couples TRBV2 to TRBJ1-6, with D perhaps matching TRBD1 (6 bases). The V end was cut by 10 bases, the J end by 7 bases, with 14 bases between. The CDR3 runs 13 residues. CDR1 is SNHLY and CDR2 is FYNNEI in the germline V gene. The CDR3 region has the DNA TGTGCCACATGCAGGGGAAGGAATTCACCCCTCCACTTT. Translating gives CATCRGRNSPLHF. The full variable domain, in which reference TRBV2 and TRBJ1-6 provide the parts outside the CDR3, is EPEVTQTPSHQVTQMGQEVILRCVPISNHLYFYWYRQILGQKVEFLVSFYNNEISEKSEIFDDQFSVERPDGSNFTLKIRSTKLEDSAMYFCATCRGRNSPLHFGNGTRLTVT.

The chain links TRBV5-4 to TRBJ1-4; possibly TRBD1 for D (5 bases). Germline CDR1 SGHNT, CDR2 YYREEE (reference sequence). This CDR3 has 14 residues. V lost 1 base to trimming and J lost 4 bases, with 8 bases between them. The CDR3 sequence is CASSLRQGNEKLFF. The CDR3, as DNA: TGTGCCAGCAGCTTGAGGCAGGGTAATGAAAAACTGTTTTTT.

V usage is TRBV11-2 and J usage is TRBJ1-2, with 7 bases fitting TRBD1. After removal of 4 bases from V and 5 bases from J, the junction contained 13 bases not matched to a gene. This CDR3 is 16 amino acids long. Germline CDR1 and CDR2: SGHAT and FQNNGV. This CDR3 reads CASSSTSMTGKYGYTF. The CDR3 nucleotides are TGTGCCAGCAGCTCTACCTCCATGACAGGGAAATATGGCTACACCTTC.

The chain couples TRBV5-1 to TRBJ1-1; 7 nucleotides match TRBD1. J gave up 1 base and V 1 base, and 10 bases lay outside the gene matches. The CDR3 is 17 amino acids. Germline CDR1 reads SGHRS; CDR2 reads YFSETQ. The CDR3 nucleotides are TGCGCCAGCAGCTTGCTCCAGCAGGGGGTTTGGAACACTGAAGCTTTCTTT. This encodes CASSLLQQGVWNTEAFF. The full variable domain, with the rest looked up from reference TRBV5-1 and TRBJ1-1, is KAGVTQTPRYLIKTRGQQVTLSCSPISGHRSVSWYQQTPGQGLQFLFEYFSETQRNKGNFPGRFSGRQFSNSRSEMNVSTLELGDSALYLCASSLLQQGVWNTEAFFGQGTRLTVV.

CDR3 nucleotide sequence: TGTGCCAGCAGCCCTAAATTCCCCCGAACAGATACGCAGTATTTT. This codes for CASSPKFPRTDTQYF. The chain combines TRBV27 with TRBJ2-3; no firm D call. This CDR3 comprises 15 residues. Germline CDR1 is MNHEY and CDR2 is SMNVEV (reference sequence). V lost 6 bases, J lost 3 bases, and 16 bases lay in between.

The V gene is TRBV10-2, the J gene TRBJ1-1; 9 bases are shared with TRBD1. The V and J ends lost 6 bases and 4 bases, in that order; junction bases with no gene match: 9. The CDR3 length is 15 residues. Per the germline V gene, CDR1 is WSHSY and CDR2 is SAAADI. The CDR3, as DNA: TGCGCCAGCAGCAGACAGGGGGAATTAAGCACTGAAGCTTTCTTT. Translated: CASSRQGELSTEAFF.

The rearrangement links TRBV9 to TRBJ1-1; 9 positions agree with TRBD1. Germline V gives CDR1 SGDLS, CDR2 YYNGEE. The V and J ends lost 3 bases and 2 bases, in that order; junction bases with no gene match: 5. This CDR3 is built from 15 residues. The CDR3 protein is CASSAKQGANTEAFF. CDR3 DNA: TGTGCCAGCAGCGCCAAACAGGGGGCTAACACTGAAGCTTTCTTT.

J is TRBJ1-5 and V is TRBV6-5; TRBD1 agrees at 8 bases. The ends lost 7 bases at V and 2 bases at J; junction bases unmatched: 4. CDR1 and CDR2 from the germline V gene are MNHEY and SVGAGI. This CDR3 is 14 amino acids long. The CDR3 sequence: CASTGGIGNQPQHF. CDR3 DNA sequence: TGTGCCAGCACAGGGGGCATTGGCAATCAGCCCCAGCATTTT.

The table lists this clone with a count of one. The gene calls are TRBV10-3 and TRBJ2-7, with 9 bases lining up with TRBD1. The trim removed 2 bases at V and 1 base at J, leaving 6 bases unmatched. Germline V gives CDR1 ENHRY, CDR2 SYGVKD. This CDR3 comprises 16 residues. The CDR3 nucleotides read TGTGCCATCAGTGAGCCCCGGGACAGGGTTTCCTACGAGCAGTACTTC. Protein: CAISEPRDRVSYEQYF.

V gene TRBV7-9 combines with J gene TRBJ2-5, with TRBD2 as a possible D gene (7 bases). V lost 3 bases to trimming and J lost 5 bases, with 16 bases between them. The CDR3 extends over 15 amino acids. Germline-derived CDR1 and CDR2 are SEHNR and FQNEAQ (reference sequence). CDR3 DNA: TGTGCCAGCAGCTTTGGGAGGGGGGGCCCCGAGACCCAGTACTTC. It encodes CASSFGRGGPETQYF.

The gene calls are TRBV10-1 and TRBJ1-4; perhaps TRBD1 as D (6 bases). V was cut by 4 bases and J by 3 bases, with 12 bases left in between. The CDR3 is 15 amino acids. CDR1 and CDR2 (germline): WNHNN, SYGVQD (reference sequence). CDR3 region: CASSVTGLANEKLFF. CDR3 bases: TGCGCCAGCAGTGTTACAGGGCTGGCTAATGAAAAACTGTTTTTT.

This clone was picked up one time. The chain recombines TRBV27 with TRBJ2-1; 9 bases are a match to TRBD1. V shed 0 bases and J 5 bases; nucleotides not matched to a gene: 2. CDR1 and CDR2 (germline): MNHEY, SMNVEV (reference sequence). This CDR3 has 15 amino acids. The CDR3 DNA follows: TGTGCCAGCAGTTTATCGGGGACAGGGCACAATGAGCAGTTCTTC. Amino acids: CASSLSGTGHNEQFF.

The chain links TRBV30 to TRBJ1-2; 10 bases match TRBD1. Germline trimming cut 2 bases from V and 4 bases from J; bases unmatched to any gene: 10. This CDR3 is 16 amino acids long. Looked up from germline, CDR1 is GTSNPN and CDR2 is SVGIG (reference sequence). For the CDR3, the DNA is TGTGCCTGGAGTTCTGGGACAGGGGAGAGTCCCTATGGCTACACCTTC. This gives the protein CAWSSGTGESPYGYTF.

This chain connects TRBV30 to TRBJ2-5; D may be TRBD2 (7 bases). The CDR3 is 14 residues long. The germline V and J ends were trimmed by 4 bases and 1 base, with 13 bases remaining between them. Germline lookup yields CDR1 GTSNPN and CDR2 SVGIG (reference sequence). Written as DNA, the CDR3 is TGTGCCTGGACCAAAAGGGGGGGCCAAGAGACCCAGTACTTC. Translation gives CAWTKRGGQETQYF.

The chain employs TRBV5-5 and TRBJ2-5; 15 bases agree with TRBD2. Germline values: CDR1 SGHKS, CDR2 YYEKEE (reference sequence). This CDR3 is 17 amino acids long. The J segment lost 5 bases and the V segment lost 4 bases, leaving 9 bases of the junction unmatched. Here the CDR3 reads CASSHGTSGGFKETQYF. The CDR3 DNA is TGTGCCAGCAGCCACGGGACTAGCGGGGGGTTCAAGGAGACCCAGTACTTC.

This sequence joins TRBV21-1 and TRBJ2-2; the D call TRBD2 from the table was never checked on the DNA. TRBV21-1 is a documented pseudogene. This CDR3 is built from 16 residues. The CDR3 DNA follows: TGTGCCAGCAGTCGGGAGAAAGGGAATTCCACCGGGGAGCTGTTTTTT. It specifies CASSREKGNSTGELFF.

V and J are TRBV21-1 and TRBJ2-5; the table's D call, TRBD1, has no DNA check behind it. TRBV21-1 is listed as a pseudogene. The CDR3 contains 16 residues. CDR3 nucleotides: TGTGCCAGCAGCCCACAGGAGTCCACGTACCAAGAGACCCAGTACTTC. It is translated as CASSPQESTYQETQYF.

The genes are TRBV2 and TRBJ1-1; tentatively, D is TRBD1 (6 bases). Germline assignment: CDR1 SNHLY and CDR2 FYNNEI. This CDR3 is 14 amino acids long. Deletions cut 6 bases from V and 3 bases from J, with 14 bases between. CDR3 nucleotides: TGTGCCAGCAGGGTACAGGGTATTCACACTGAAGCTTTCTTT. Protein product: CASRVQGIHTEAFF.

The gene calls are TRBV12-3 or TRBV12-4 and TRBJ1-2; maybe TRBD1 (5 bases). The CDR3 length is 11 residues. Trimming pared 8 bases from V and 7 bases from J, leaving 11 bases between. DNA of the CDR3: TGTGCCAGCCAAGGGGTGCTTGGCTACACCTTC. The encoded protein is CASQGVLGYTF.

The CDR3 region has the DNA TGTGCCAGCAGCGGGCAAGGGACAGGGGGTGATGGCTACACCTTC. Translated, it gives CASSGQGTGGDGYTF. This chain uses TRBV7-8 with TRBJ1-2; 11 bases map to TRBD1. Unmatched junction bases numbered 8, after V lost 5 bases and J lost 6 bases. Germline V CDR1 and CDR2: SGHVS, FQNEAQ. The CDR3 is 15 amino acids.

This chain joins TRBV6-5 and TRBJ1-2; TRBD1 is a possible D gene (6 bases). Germline V CDR1 and CDR2: MNHEY, SVGAGI. The V end lost 7 bases, the J end lost 6 bases, and 12 bases lay between the germline ends. There are 12 residues in the CDR3. In nucleotides, the CDR3 is TGTGCCAGCAAGGGGACACCAGATGGCTACACCTTC. This gives the protein CASKGTPDGYTF.

V is TRBV7-9 and J is TRBJ2-3; 7 positions match TRBD1. The CDR3 loop spans 12 amino acids. The germline CDR1 and CDR2 sequences are SEHNR and FQNEAQ (reference sequence). Trimming took 11 bases from V and 1 from J; bases not matched to a gene: 3. In DNA, the CDR3 is TGTGCCGGAGGACAGGGCACAGATACGCAGTATTTT. It specifies CAGGQGTDTQYF.

This chain uses TRBV28 with TRBJ1-4; D is perhaps TRBD1 (5 bases). Germline V CDR1 and CDR2: MDHEN, SYDVKM. The V gene lost 3 bases and the J gene lost 4 bases, with 12 bases spanning the gap. CDR3 size: 15 residues. CDR3 residues: CASSFYQGDNEKLFF. DNA for the CDR3: TGTGCCAGCAGTTTCTATCAAGGGGATAATGAAAAACTGTTTTTT.

The chain is built from TRBV6-5 and TRBJ2-2, with 7 nucleotides matching TRBD1. This CDR3 has 15 residues. J lost 0 bases, V lost 5 bases, and 3 bases had no gene match. Germline CDR1 MNHEY, CDR2 SVGAGI. The CDR3 nucleotides read TGTGCCAGCAGTCTTGGGACAGCGAACACCGGGGAGCTGTTTTTT. This gives the protein CASSLGTANTGELFF.

This chain links TRBV18 with TRBJ1-1; D gene unclear. Trimming took 3 bases from V and 2 from J, leaving 7 bases between them. CDR3 length: 13 residues. Germline V lookup: CDR1 KGHSH, CDR2 LQKENI. CDR3 in amino acids: CASSPGHNTEAFF. CDR3 coding DNA: TGTGCCAGCTCACCCGGTCATAACACTGAAGCTTTCTTT.

This rearrangement joins TRBV3-1 (or the pseudogene TRBV3-2) to TRBJ1-2, with D possibly matching TRBD1 (5 bases). Trimming shortened V by 4 bases and J by 5 bases, and 14 bases separated the two germline ends. The length of the CDR3 is 14 residues. Germline V CDR1 and CDR2: LGHDT, YNNKEL (reference sequence). In DNA, the CDR3 is TGTGCCAGCAGCCGAACAGGAGGGGCTTATGGCTACACCTTC. Protein product: CASSRTGGAYGYTF.

V and J are TRBV6-5 and TRBJ1-3, with D unclear. The CDR3 covers 16 residues. The V end was cut by 0 bases, the J end by 0 bases, with 9 bases between. Germline CDR1 MNHEY, CDR2 SVGAGI. This CDR3 reads CASSYSILSSGNTIYF. The CDR3 coding sequence is TGTGCCAGCAGTTACTCTATACTGAGCTCTGGAAACACCATATATTTT.